Below, 26 T cell receptor beta chains from the same sample are listed, as sequenced in a study of blood T cell repertoires in COVID-19. Data came from immunoSEQ multiplex PCR; TCRdb stores just in-frame clones and leaves some out. The data show some 240,000 clones, more than 75% seen once. The sequencing sample was made of PBMCs or T cells enriched from blood (not recorded which). The receptors were gathered from a middle-aged woman with acute COVID-19.

The rearrangement uses TRBV2 and TRBJ1-5; TRBD1 matches at 7 bases. The length of the CDR3 is 17 residues. Germline V lookup: CDR1 SNHLY, CDR2 FYNNEI. With V trimmed by 1 base and J by 5 bases, 11 bases remained unmatched. The CDR3 DNA follows: TGTGCCAGCAGTGAAGTTTTTAAGAAGGGGGCGCATCAGCCCCAGCATTTT. This sequence encodes CASSEVFKKGAHQPQHF.

This clone was observed a handful of times. The chain joins TRBV12-3 or TRBV12-4 to TRBJ2-1, with TRBD2 as a possible D gene (6 bases). Trimming shortened V by 8 bases and J by 8 bases, and 7 bases separated the two germline ends. The length of the CDR3 is 10 residues. CDR3 protein: CASGEDEQFF. DNA of the CDR3: TGTGCCAGCGGGGAGGATGAGCAGTTCTTC.

This clone was picked up one time. The chain links TRBV2 to TRBJ1-5; no clear D gene. From germline, CDR1 is SNHLY and CDR2 FYNNEI. The CDR3 spans 13 residues. Deletions cut 2 bases from V and 1 base from J, with 3 bases between. The CDR3 coding sequence is TGTGCCAGCAGTGAAAGCAGCAATCAGCCCCAGCATTTT. Translating gives CASSESSNQPQHF. Full variable domain (outside the CDR3, taken from reference TRBV2 and TRBJ1-5): EPEVTQTPSHQVTQMGQEVILRCVPISNHLYFYWYRQILGQKVEFLVSFYNNEISEKSEIFDDQFSVERPDGSNFTLKIRSTKLEDSAMYFCASSESSNQPQHFGDGTRLSIL.

The rearrangement joins TRBV6-2 or TRBV6-3 to TRBJ2-1; 7 nucleotides agree with TRBD2. Germline loops: CDR1 MNHEY, CDR2 SVGEGT. The ends lost 2 bases at V and 7 bases at J; junction bases unmatched: 8. This CDR3 spans 15 amino acids. The CDR3 sequence is CASSYSWERGNEQFF. CDR3 nucleotides: TGTGCCAGCAGTTACAGTTGGGAGCGGGGAAATGAGCAGTTCTTC.

This sequence joins TRBV28 and TRBJ2-7; 8 bases align to TRBD2. Germline V gene data show CDR1 as MDHEN and CDR2 as SYDVKM. Germline trimming cut 3 bases from V and 2 bases from J; bases unmatched to any gene: 6. The CDR3 covers 15 residues. This CDR3 is CASSFPTGGAYEQYF. The DNA for the CDR3 is TGTGCCAGCAGTTTCCCGACGGGAGGGGCCTACGAGCAGTACTTC.

The genes are TRBV18 and TRBJ2-1; 9 bases match TRBD2. The CDR3 is 16 residues long. Germline-derived CDR1 and CDR2 are KGHSH and LQKENI. V was clipped by 8 bases and J by 3 bases; unmatched bases: 11. Here the CDR3 reads CASAERLAEVYNEQFF. The CDR3 DNA sequence: TGTGCCAGCGCCGAGAGACTAGCGGAGGTCTACAATGAGCAGTTCTTC.

The rearrangement links TRBV2 to TRBJ1-6, with D uncertain. Trimming took off 4 bases at V and 8 bases at J, with 15 bases between the two ends. Germline V lookup: CDR1 SNHLY, CDR2 FYNNEI. The CDR3 has 15 residues. The CDR3: CASSVLRRSDSPLHF. CDR3 coding DNA: TGTGCCAGCAGTGTTCTGAGGCGTTCGGATTCACCCCTCCACTTT. The complete variable domain, with remaining parts taken from reference TRBV2 and TRBJ1-6, reads EPEVTQTPSHQVTQMGQEVILRCVPISNHLYFYWYRQILGQKVEFLVSFYNNEISEKSEIFDDQFSVERPDGSNFTLKIRSTKLEDSAMYFCASSVLRRSDSPLHFGNGTRLTVT.

The chain uses TRBV24-1 and TRBJ2-7, with D maybe TRBD1 (5 bases). With 1 base removed from V and 3 bases from J, the gap between germline ends came to 12 bases. The length of the CDR3 is 15 residues. Germline CDR1 KGHDR, CDR2 SFDVKD. The CDR3 loop reads CATSDFAGMNYEQYF. DNA of the CDR3: TGTGCCACCAGTGATTTTGCAGGGATGAACTACGAGCAGTACTTC.

This chain links TRBV7-6 with TRBJ1-1, with TRBD1 as a possible D gene (5 bases). The germline V gene encodes CDR1 SGHVS and CDR2 FNYEAQ. Between the trimmed V and J ends, which lost 3 bases and 1 base, there was a span of 9 bases. The CDR3 sequence is 14 residues long. CDR3 in amino acids: CASSLGGENTEAFF. The CDR3 DNA reads TGTGCCAGCAGCTTGGGGGGAGAGAACACTGAAGCTTTCTTT. The full variable domain, in which reference TRBV7-6 and TRBJ1-1 provide the parts outside the CDR3, is GAGVSQSPRYKVTKRGQDVALRCDPISGHVSLYWYRQALGQGPEFLTYFNYEAQQDKSGLPNDRFSAERPEGSISTLTIQRTEQRDSAMYRCASSLGGENTEAFFGQGTRLTVV.

The chain couples TRBV5-1 to TRBJ2-1; weak D call: TRBD2 (6 bases). The germline V gene encodes CDR1 SGHRS and CDR2 YFSETQ. The CDR3 is 14 residues long. Trimming cost V 4 bases and J 5 bases, with 13 bases left between them. The CDR3 DNA reads as TGCGCCAGCAGCCTCTTAGCGGAAGACAATGAGCAGTTCTTC. It is translated as CASSLLAEDNEQFF.

The chain links TRBV19 to TRBJ2-3, with D tentatively TRBD2 (5 bases). The V end was cut by 1 base, the J end by 6 bases, with 5 bases between. In germline, CDR1 is LNHDA, CDR2 SQIVND (reference sequence). This CDR3 has 12 residues. The CDR3 coding sequence is TGTGCCAGTAGTATAGGAGGGGATACGCAGTATTTT. Its translation: CASSIGGDTQYF.

This chain uses TRBV19 with TRBJ1-3, with D possibly TRBD1 on 5 matching bases. The CDR3 is made up of 13 amino acids. Between the trimmed V and J ends, which lost 5 bases and 3 bases, there was a span of 8 bases. Germline V gene sequence: CDR1 LNHDA, CDR2 SQIVND (reference sequence). CDR3 in amino acids: CASSFGGGNTIYF. CDR3 bases: TGTGCCAGTAGTTTCGGGGGTGGAAACACCATATATTTT.

The rearrangement joins TRBV14 to TRBJ2-2, with 10 bases identical to TRBD1. This CDR3 has 16 amino acids. CDR1 SGHDN and CDR2 FVKESK come from the germline V gene. The ends lost 4 bases at V and 1 base at J; junction bases unmatched: 3. The CDR3 protein is CASSRGQGKNTGELFF. For the CDR3, the DNA is TGTGCCAGCAGCCGGGGACAGGGGAAGAACACCGGGGAGCTGTTTTTT.

Details on this clone: Germline is not matched at one junction end, which may reflect a read error. The chain employs TRBV4-1 and TRBJ2-7; 7 nucleotides agree with TRBD1. Germline-derived CDR1 and CDR2 are MGHRA and YSYEKL. The CDR3 spans 14 residues. The DNA of the CDR3 is TGCGCCAGCAGCCAAGTGGATGGGCAAGGACAGGAGAACTTC. Protein: CASSQVDGQGQENF.

This chain joins TRBV5-1 and TRBJ2-5, with D perhaps TRBD2 (6 bases). Between the trimmed V and J ends, which lost 0 bases and 4 bases, there was a span of 16 bases. The CDR3 loop spans 16 amino acids. Looked up from germline, CDR1 is SGHRS and CDR2 is YFSETQ. As DNA, the CDR3 is TGCGCCAGCAGCTTGGAAGCCCGGGACTCACGAGAGACCCAGTACTTC. This gives the protein CASSLEARDSRETQYF.

This chain links TRBV5-1 with TRBJ2-2; TRBD1 matches at 9 bases. The trim removed 4 bases at V and 3 bases at J, leaving 4 bases unmatched. This CDR3 has 15 amino acids. Germline V lookup: CDR1 SGHRS, CDR2 YFSETQ. The CDR3: CASSLGDRDTGELFF. The CDR3 DNA reads as TGCGCCAGCAGCCTCGGGGACAGGGACACCGGGGAGCTGTTTTTT.

The chain employs TRBV7-6 and TRBJ1-2; 9 bases fit TRBD1. This CDR3 has 15 residues. V lost 3 bases and J lost 8; bases outside the gene matches: 10. In germline, CDR1 is SGHVS, CDR2 FNYEAQ. The CDR3 sequence: CASSFPGQGYEGYTF. The CDR3 DNA follows: TGTGCCAGCAGCTTTCCGGGACAGGGATATGAGGGCTACACCTTC.

The chain couples TRBV7-9 to TRBJ2-1, with TRBD2 identical over 10 bases. V lost 3 bases and J lost 4; bases outside the gene matches: 3. The CDR3 has 15 residues. Germline assignment: CDR1 SEHNR and CDR2 FQNEAQ (reference sequence). CDR3 loop: CASSFPSGGYNEQFF. The CDR3 nucleotides read TGTGCCAGCAGCTTTCCTAGCGGGGGTTACAATGAGCAGTTCTTC.

The rearrangement joins TRBV30 to TRBJ2-2, with 10 bases matching TRBD2. Germline V lookup: CDR1 GTSNPN, CDR2 SVGIG (reference sequence). The V segment lost 1 base and the J segment 1 base; nucleotides outside the gene matches: 15. CDR3 length equals 20 residues. CDR3 in DNA: TGTGCCTGGAGTGCTAATTGGCTCCTAGCGGGAGCGTTGAACACCGGGGAGCTGTTTTTT. Residues: CAWSANWLLAGALNTGELFF.

V gene TRBV2 combines with J gene TRBJ2-1, with 10 bases aligning to TRBD2. Trimming cost V 9 bases and J 8 bases; bases outside gene matches: 4. The CDR3 has 12 amino acids. Per germline, CDR1 SNHLY and CDR2 FYNNEI. The CDR3 loop reads CASWLAGDEQFF. The DNA of the CDR3 is TGTGCCAGTTGGCTAGCGGGAGATGAGCAGTTCTTC. The full variable domain, rest sourced from reference TRBV2 and TRBJ2-1, is EPEVTQTPSHQVTQMGQEVILRCVPISNHLYFYWYRQILGQKVEFLVSFYNNEISEKSEIFDDQFSVERPDGSNFTLKIRSTKLEDSAMYFCASWLAGDEQFFGPGTRLTVL.

The V and J genes are TRBV19 and TRBJ2-7, with 9 bases identical to TRBD1. The CDR3 has 13 amino acids. The junction had 5 bases not matched to a gene; V was cut back by 6 bases and J by 5 bases. Germline V lookup: CDR1 LNHDA, CDR2 SQIVND (reference sequence). The CDR3 DNA is TGTGCCAGTAGCGGGACAGGGATCAACGAGCAGTACTTC. Its translation: CASSGTGINEQYF.

This clone was observed a single time. The chain carries TRBV18 and TRBJ2-3, with 7 bases identical to TRBD2. The CDR3 runs to 15 residues. With 3 bases clipped from V and 1 base from J, the junction kept 4 bases outside the gene matches. Germline loops: CDR1 KGHSH, CDR2 LQKENI. For the CDR3, the DNA is TGTGCCAGCTCACCTAAGGCGGGAGGCACAGATACGCAGTATTTT. It yields the protein CASSPKAGGTDTQYF.

This clone turned up a few times. The gene calls are TRBV5-5 and TRBJ2-7; 8 positions agree with TRBD1. Germline assignment: CDR1 SGHKS and CDR2 YYEKEE (reference sequence). V dropped 1 base and J dropped 2; count of bases not matched to a gene: 5. This CDR3 has 15 amino acids. The CDR3 bases are TGTGCCAGCAGCTTGTCGACAGGGGCCCCCTACGAGCAGTACTTC. This gives the protein CASSLSTGAPYEQYF. Together with reference TRBV5-5 and TRBJ2-7, the CDR3 gives the full variable domain: DAGVTQSPTHLIKTRGQQVTLRCSPISGHKSVSWYQQVLGQGPQFIFQYYEKEERGRGNFPDRFSARQFPNYSSELNVNALLLGDSALYLCASSLSTGAPYEQYFGPGTRLTVT.

CDR3 DNA: TGTGCCAGCAGCCTTAGCTCCTACGAGCAGTACTTC. Its translation: CASSLSSYEQYF. The chain joins TRBV3-1 (or the pseudogene TRBV3-2) to TRBJ2-7, with D uncertain. With 4 bases removed from V and 0 bases from J, the gap between germline ends came to 4 bases. In germline, CDR1 is LGHDT, CDR2 YNNKEL (reference sequence). This CDR3 comprises 12 residues.

The chain uses TRBV5-4 and TRBJ2-1, with D unresolved. There are 11 residues in the CDR3. CDR1 is SGHNT, CDR2 YYREEE, per germline (reference sequence). V shed 2 bases and J shed 8 bases, with 5 bases lying between them. The CDR3 region has the DNA TGTGCCAGCAGCTTAACGGATGAGCAGTTCTTC. As protein: CASSLTDEQFF.

The gene calls are TRBV28 and TRBJ2-7, with 7 nucleotides matching TRBD2. From germline, CDR1 is MDHEN and CDR2 SYDVKM. This CDR3 contains 15 residues. The V gene end was trimmed by 1 base and the J gene end by 1 base; junction bases not matched to a gene: 4. CDR3 loop: CASSLSSGASYEQYF. The CDR3 DNA reads TGTGCCAGCAGTTTATCCAGCGGGGCTTCCTACGAGCAGTACTTC.